This T cell receptor beta chain was obtained from a study of blood T cell repertoires in COVID-19. Measured with immunoSEQ multiplex PCR; TCRdb has only the in-frame clones, and not every one. The profile shows 390,000 or so clones, less than 90% of them singletons. CDR1 is SEHNR, CDR2 FQNEAQ, per germline (reference sequence). CDR3 length equals 15 residues. J was trimmed by 6 bases and V by 6 bases; bases with no gene match: 9. What was sequenced was PBMCs or T cells enriched from blood (not recorded which). The rearrangement links TRBV7-9 to TRBJ2-2, with 8 bases aligning to TRBD2. This receptor was identified in a woman in her 50s who had recovered from COVID-19. The CDR3 spells CASRAAGAGAGELFF. CDR3 bases: TGTGCCAGCAGGGCAGCGGGAGCGGGCGCCGGGGAGCTGTTTTTT.